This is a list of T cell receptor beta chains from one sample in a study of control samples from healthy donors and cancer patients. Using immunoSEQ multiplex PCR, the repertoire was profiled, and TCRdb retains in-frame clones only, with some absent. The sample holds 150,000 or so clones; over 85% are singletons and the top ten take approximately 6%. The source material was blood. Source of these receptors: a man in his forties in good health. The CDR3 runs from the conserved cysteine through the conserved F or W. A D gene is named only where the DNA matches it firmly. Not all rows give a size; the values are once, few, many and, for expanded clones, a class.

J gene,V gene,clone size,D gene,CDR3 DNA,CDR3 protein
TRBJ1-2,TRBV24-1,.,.,TGTGCCACCAGTGACGCCCGGAATTTTGGCTACACCTTC,CATSDARNFGYTF
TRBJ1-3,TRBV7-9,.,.,TGTGCCAGCAGCTCCGAGTGGGGGTCCGGAAACACCATATATTTT,CASSSEWGSGNTIYF
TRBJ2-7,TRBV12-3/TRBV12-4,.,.,TGTGCCAGCAGTTTTAGCTACGAGCAGTACTTC,CASSFSYEQYF
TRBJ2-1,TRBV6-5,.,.,TGTGCCAGCAGCCCCGGGCGGGGCCCGTACAATGAGCAGTTCTTC,CASSPGRGPYNEQFF
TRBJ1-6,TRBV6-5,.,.,TGTGCCAGCTCGGGCGTATATAATTCACCCCTCCACTTT,CASSGVYNSPLHF
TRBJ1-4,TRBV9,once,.,TGTGCCAGCAGCCCCGGAGGGGCACCAACTAATGAAAAACTGTTTTTT,CASSPGGAPTNEKLFF
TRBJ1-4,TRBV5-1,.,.,TGCGCCAGCAGCTCTACAGGGTCAGAGGAAAAACTGTTTTTT,CASSSTGSEEKLFF
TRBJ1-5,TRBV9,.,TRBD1,TGTGCCAGCAGTCGGGACAGCTATCAGCCCCAGCATTTT,CASSRDSYQPQHF
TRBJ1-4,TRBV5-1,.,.,TGCGCCAGCAGCATGGGACGGCCAACTAATGAAAAACTGTTTTTT,CASSMGRPTNEKLFF
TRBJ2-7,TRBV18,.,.,TGTGCCAGCTTAAAGCCGGACAGCTCCTACGAGCAGTACTTC,CASLKPDSSYEQYF
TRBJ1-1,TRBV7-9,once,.,TGTGCCAGCAGCTTGTCACAGAGTAACACTGAAGCTTTCTTT,CASSLSQSNTEAFF
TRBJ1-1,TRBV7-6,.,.,TGTGCCAGCAGCTTAGTCGGAGGTTTGGATGTCGCTGAAGCTTTCTTT,CASSLVGGLDVAEAFF
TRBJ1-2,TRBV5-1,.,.,TGCGCCAGCAGCTTGGCAGGTGGGGGCCCCAGGCGCGGCTATGGCTACACCTTC,CASSLAGGGPRRGYGYTF
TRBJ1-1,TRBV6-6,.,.,TGTGCCAGCAGTTACGGAACACGTACCACTGAAGCTTTCTTT,CASSYGTRTTEAFF
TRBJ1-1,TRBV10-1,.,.,TGCGCCAGCAGTGAGAACAGGAACACTGAAGCTTTCTTT,CASSENRNTEAFF
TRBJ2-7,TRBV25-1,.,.,TGTGCCAGCAGCGCCTCCTACGAGCAGTACTTC,CASSASYEQYF
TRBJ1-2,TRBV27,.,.,TGTGCCAGCGGACTTACAGGGTTGAATGGCTACACCTTC,CASGLTGLNGYTF
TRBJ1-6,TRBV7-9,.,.,TGTGCCAGCAGCTCCCTCTGGTCACCCCTCCACTTT,CASSSLWSPLHF
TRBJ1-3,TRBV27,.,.,TGTGCCAGCAGCCTCCGGGGCTCTGGAAACACCATATATTTT,CASSLRGSGNTIYF
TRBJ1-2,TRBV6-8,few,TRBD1,TGTGCCAGCAGTTACCCGGGACAGGGCGATGAGTGGGATGGCTACACCTTC,CASSYPGQGDEWDGYTF
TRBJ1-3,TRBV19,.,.,TGTGCCAGTATCAAAACGCTCTCTGGAAACACCATATATTTT,CASIKTLSGNTIYF
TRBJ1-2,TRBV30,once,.,TGTGCCTGGAGCCTAGGACAAACTAACTATGGCTACACCTTC,CAWSLGQTNYGYTF
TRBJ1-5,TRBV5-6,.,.,TGTGCCAGCAGCGACAGCCTCAATCAGCCCCAGCATTTT,CASSDSLNQPQHF
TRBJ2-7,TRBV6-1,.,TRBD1,TGTGCCAGCAGTGAACAGGGGGCGGGGGAGCAGTACTTC,CASSEQGAGEQYF
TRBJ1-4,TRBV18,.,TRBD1,TGTGCCAGCTCACCAGGGACAGCCATTAATGAAAAACTGTTTTTT,CASSPGTAINEKLFF
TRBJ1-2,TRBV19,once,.,TGTGCCAGTAGTATTAGGTGGGGGCATCAGGATGGCTACACCTTC,CASSIRWGHQDGYTF
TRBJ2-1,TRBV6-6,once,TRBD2,TGTGCCAGCAGTCGAACCTCCGGGACTAGCGGGGGGGGGTACAATGAGCAGTTCTTC,CASSRTSGTSGGGYNEQFF
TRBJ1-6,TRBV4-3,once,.,TGCGCCAGCAGCCAAGATAGGACGGCCCAAGGGTCACCCCTCCACTTT,CASSQDRTAQGSPLHF
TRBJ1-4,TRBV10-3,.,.,TGTGCCATCAGCGTAGTTGCTAATGAAAAACTGTTTTTT,CAISVVANEKLFF
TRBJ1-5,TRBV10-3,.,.,TGTGCCATCAGTGAAGACGGATACAATCAGCCCCAGCATTTT,CAISEDGYNQPQHF
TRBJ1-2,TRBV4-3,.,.,TGCGCCAGCAGCCAAGGACACCTTAACTATGGCTACACCTTC,CASSQGHLNYGYTF
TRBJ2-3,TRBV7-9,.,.,TGTGCCAGCAGCTTAGTAGCCGGTAGCACAGATACGCAGTATTTT,CASSLVAGSTDTQYF
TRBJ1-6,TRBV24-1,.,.,TGTGCCACCCGAGAGATCCCCAAGGATTCACCCCTCCACTTT,CATREIPKDSPLHF
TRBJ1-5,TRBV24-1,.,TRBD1,TGTGCCACCAGTGACCCCCGGACAGGGGCTGACAATCAGCCCCAGCATTTT,CATSDPRTGADNQPQHF
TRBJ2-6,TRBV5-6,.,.,TGTGCCAGCAGCTTTCTAGGAGTCTCTGGGGCCAACGTCCTGACTTTC,CASSFLGVSGANVLTF